What follows are 28 T cell receptor beta chains derived from one specimen sequenced in a study of response to subunit inactivated influenza vaccine. TCRdb ran MiXCR on the RT-PCR reads and lists one entry per CDR3 protein. The sample shows around 490,000 distinct CDR3 sequences, approximately 7.1% of them seen only once. The sequences come from PBMCs from blood, collected roughly 24 months after vaccination. Receptors were obtained from a man between 50 and 69 years old who received an inactivated influenza vaccine.

This chain uses TRBV6-5 with TRBJ2-1; TRBD2 matches 10 bases. J was trimmed by 16 bases and V by 4 bases; bases with no gene match: 10. Germline values: CDR1 MNHEY, CDR2 SVGAGI. The CDR3 totals 13 residues. The CDR3: CASSFPGTSVEFF. The CDR3 nucleotides read TGTGCCAGCAGTTTCCCCGGGACTAGCGTGGAATTCTTC.

This clonotype has just a few counts. The rearrangement joins TRBV5-1 to TRBJ2-1; D possibly uses TRBD1 or TRBD2 (6 bases each). The V gene lost 5 bases and the J gene lost 7 bases, with 19 bases spanning the gap. Germline assignment: CDR1 SGHRS and CDR2 YFSETQ. This CDR3 comprises 15 residues. CDR3 nucleotides: TGCGCCAGCAGGAATGAGGGGGGCCTTAGGAATGAGCAGTTCTTC. This encodes CASRNEGGLRNEQFF.

This sequence joins TRBV20-1 and TRBJ2-3, with a weak D call TRBD2 (6 bases). CDR1 and CDR2 (germline): DFQATT, SNEGSKA (reference sequence). The CDR3 has 17 amino acids. V lost 1 base and J 2 bases, leaving 19 bases between the germline ends. The CDR3 coding sequence is TGCAGTGCTAGAGCGAGCCTGGGACTTATCGACACAGATACGCAGTATTTT. This codes for CSARASLGLIDTDTQYF.

This clonotype showed up many times. The chain combines TRBV5-5 with TRBJ2-2; TRBD1 is a possible D gene (5 bases). Germline values: CDR1 SGHKS, CDR2 YYEKEE (reference sequence). Trimming stripped 2 bases from V and 3 bases from J, with 17 bases between. CDR3 length: 17 amino acids. CDR3 in DNA: TGTGCCAGCAGCTTTTATCGGGTCAGGGTGGACACCGGGGAGCTGTTTTTT. This encodes CASSFYRVRVDTGELFF.

The sample holds many counts of this clonotype. The V call is TRBV2, the J call TRBJ2-3; D unclear. The CDR3 extends over 13 amino acids. The germline gives CDR1 SNHLY, CDR2 FYNNEI. The CDR3 DNA follows: TGTGCAGTAGAGACCTATAGCACAGATACGCAGTATTTT. Protein: CAVETYSTDTQYF.

This clonotype appeared many times. CDR3 nucleotides: TGTGCCAGCAGCTTCGACAGGGGGATTTACGAGCAGTACTTC. It encodes CASSFDRGIYEQYF. The rearrangement uses TRBV11-1 and TRBJ2-7, with 9 bases aligning to TRBD1. The germline CDR1 and CDR2 sequences are SGHAT and FQDESV (reference sequence). The CDR3 sequence is 14 residues long. The junction had 4 bases not matched to a gene; V was cut back by 3 bases and J by 4 bases.

The chain uses TRBV5-1 and TRBJ2-3, with 7 bases lining up with TRBD2. Per the germline V gene, CDR1 is SGHRS and CDR2 is YFSETQ. The CDR3 has 17 amino acids. J lost 0 bases, V lost 0 bases, and 7 bases had no gene match. CDR3 sequence reads: CASSLVASGASTDTQYF. CDR3 coding DNA: TGCGCCAGCAGCTTGGTGGCTAGCGGCGCAAGCACAGATACGCAGTATTTT.

In its sample, this clonotype was seen a few times. The chain employs TRBV5-1 and TRBJ2-5; 11 bases fit TRBD1. The CDR3 consists of 16 residues. V lost 4 bases and J lost 1; bases outside the gene matches: 6. Germline V gives CDR1 SGHRS, CDR2 YFSETQ. The chain's CDR3 is CASSLGTGGSQETQYF. In nucleotides, the CDR3 is TGCGCCAGCAGCCTAGGGACAGGGGGTTCCCAAGAGACCCAGTACTTC.

This clonotype was recorded a few times. The DNA of the CDR3 is TGCAGTGCCACTTCTAGCGGGAGGAACACCGGGGAGCTGTTTTTT. Protein: CSATSSGRNTGELFF. The gene calls are TRBV20-1 and TRBJ2-2, with 10 bases fitting TRBD2. Germline V lookup: CDR1 DFQATT, CDR2 SNEGSKA (reference sequence). Trimming took 6 bases from V and 1 from J; bases not matched to a gene: 5. There are 15 residues in the CDR3.

There are a few counts of this clonotype. CDR3 protein: CASSGLTGYGYTF. DNA for the CDR3: TGTGCCAGCAGTGGCTTGACAGGGTATGGCTACACCTTC. This chain uses TRBV2 with TRBJ1-2; 7 positions agree with TRBD1. Germline-derived CDR1 and CDR2 are SNHLY and FYNNEI. V lost 4 bases, J lost 5 bases, and 4 bases stayed unmatched. The CDR3 runs to 13 residues.

This clonotype was seen a handful of times. The rearrangement uses TRBV12-3 or TRBV12-4 and TRBJ2-7; 7 bases line up with TRBD2. CDR3 length equals 16 residues. Trimming removed 4 bases from V and 6 bases from J; junction bases left unmatched: 15. CDR3 region: CASSSAGARTRGEQYF. For the CDR3, the DNA is TGTGCCAGCAGTTCCGCGGGAGCGAGGACTAGGGGCGAGCAGTACTTC.

The chain combines TRBV6-5 with TRBJ1-1, with TRBD1 identical over 8 bases. The ends lost 1 base at V and 4 bases at J; junction bases unmatched: 8. The CDR3 has 16 residues. The V gene's germline CDR1 is MNHEY and CDR2 SVGAGI. Here the CDR3 reads CASSYFRQGFRTEAFF. As DNA, the CDR3 is TGTGCCAGCAGTTACTTCCGACAGGGGTTTCGCACTGAAGCTTTCTTT.

V usage is TRBV14 and J usage is TRBJ2-3; 7 bases agree with TRBD2. The CDR3 spans 15 residues. The junction had 5 bases not matched to a gene; V was cut back by 4 bases and J by 1 base. CDR1 and CDR2 (germline): SGHDN, FVKESK. CDR3 sequence (DNA): TGTGCCAGCAGCCCTCTAGCGGATCGCACAGATACGCAGTATTTT. Its protein is CASSPLADRTDTQYF.

The V and J genes are TRBV27 and TRBJ2-7, with unresolved D. V was clipped by 3 bases and J by 2 bases, with 11 bases between them. Germline V CDR1 and CDR2: MNHEY, SMNVEV (reference sequence). The CDR3 runs 14 residues. Here the CDR3 reads CASSLSVPTYEQYF. CDR3 DNA sequence: TGTGCCAGCAGTTTGTCTGTCCCAACCTACGAGCAGTACTTC.

This clonotype was seen repeatedly, ten times or more. The chain recombines TRBV3-1 with TRBJ2-1; D ambiguous. V was pared by 1 base and J by 4 bases, with 14 bases between. Germline V gene data show CDR1 as LGHDT and CDR2 as YNNKEL (reference sequence). The CDR3 runs 16 residues. The CDR3 DNA is TGTGCCAGCAGCCAAGTCTGGCTCACTACTTACAATGAGCAGTTCTTC. Its protein product is CASSQVWLTTYNEQFF.

The V call is TRBV5-6, the J call TRBJ2-2; D gene ambiguous. Trimming removed 1 base at V and 4 bases at J, with 11 bases between. Germline V gene lookup returns CDR1 SGHDT and CDR2 YYEEEE. This CDR3 has 15 residues. CDR3 amino acids: CASSLMLIATGELFF. In DNA, the CDR3 is TGTGCCAGCAGCTTGATGCTGATCGCCACCGGGGAGCTGTTTTTT.

There are many counts of this clonotype. For the CDR3, the DNA is TGTGCCAGCAGCCCGGACGCATTTCGGGCAGATACGCAGTATTTT. This sequence encodes CASSPDAFRADTQYF. The chain combines TRBV7-2 with TRBJ2-3; D is unclear. Germline loops: CDR1 SGHTA, CDR2 FQGNSA. The CDR3 runs 15 residues. Trimming cost V 5 bases and J 4 bases, with 16 bases left between them.

V is TRBV5-6 and J is TRBJ2-3; D not resolved. Germline V gene lookup returns CDR1 SGHDT and CDR2 YYEEEE. The CDR3 consists of 15 residues. V lost 2 bases, J lost 5 bases, and 15 bases lay in between. This CDR3 is CASSLTSDRGDTQYF. CDR3 in DNA: TGTGCCAGCAGCTTAACTTCAGACCGAGGAGATACGCAGTATTTT.

The CDR3 DNA reads as TGCGCCAGCAGTGAGTATTTTTCGGGGGCAAATCAGCCCCAGCATTTT. This gives the protein CASSEYFSGANQPQHF. The chain carries TRBV10-2 and TRBJ1-5, with a tentative D call TRBD1 (6 bases). Germline V CDR1 and CDR2: WSHSY, SAAADI. With 1 base removed from V and 4 bases from J, the gap between germline ends came to 14 bases. The CDR3 contains 16 residues.

The CDR3 loop reads CASSLSGRGEQFF. CDR3 DNA: TGTGCCAGCAGCTTATCCGGAAGAGGGGAGCAGTTCTTC. The chain recombines TRBV7-2 with TRBJ2-1; D may be TRBD2 (5 bases). V gave up 2 bases and J gave up 10 bases, with 12 bases separating them. The CDR3 consists of 13 residues. The germline gives CDR1 SGHTA, CDR2 FQGNSA.

V is TRBV20-1 and J is TRBJ2-3; 9 nucleotides align to TRBD2. V was pared by 6 bases and J by 1 base, with 8 bases of the junction left unmatched. The CDR3 totals 15 residues. CDR1 is DFQATT, CDR2 SNEGSKA, per germline (reference sequence). The CDR3: CSATSGTSRTDTQYF. The CDR3 DNA sequence: TGCAGTGCAACATCCGGGACTAGCCGCACAGATACGCAGTATTTT.

The CDR3 DNA follows: TGTGCCAGCAGTTTCCATGGATTCAATCAGCCCCAGCATTTT. Amino acid sequence: CASSFHGFNQPQHF. The chain employs TRBV28 and TRBJ1-5; D not resolved. The CDR3 length is 14 residues. Trimming shortened V by 3 bases and J by 3 bases, and 9 bases separated the two germline ends. CDR1 MDHEN and CDR2 SYDVKM come from the germline V gene.

This clonotype was counted between two and nine times. This sequence joins TRBV7-9 and TRBJ2-3, with D possibly called TRBD1 or TRBD2 (6 bases each). From germline, CDR1 is SEHNR and CDR2 FQNEAQ (reference sequence). The length of the CDR3 is 12 residues. The V end lost 11 bases, the J end lost 7 bases, and 16 bases lay between the germline ends. The CDR3 is CAPPGDINTQYF. CDR3 DNA: TGTGCCCCCCCGGGGGACATCAATACGCAGTATTTT.

This clonotype was picked up a small number of times. V and J are TRBV5-1 and TRBJ1-4, with TRBD1 as a possible D gene (5 bases). Germline values: CDR1 SGHRS, CDR2 YFSETQ. The CDR3 spans 14 residues. Trimming stripped 4 bases from V and 4 bases from J, with 11 bases between. For the CDR3, the DNA is TGCGCCAGCAGCCAGACAGTAAATAATGAAAAACTGTTTTTT. Translated, it gives CASSQTVNNEKLFF. Full variable domain (remainder filled in from reference TRBV5-1 and TRBJ1-4): KAGVTQTPRYLIKTRGQQVTLSCSPISGHRSVSWYQQTPGQGLQFLFEYFSETQRNKGNFPGRFSGRQFSNSRSEMNVSTLELGDSALYLCASSQTVNNEKLFFGSGTQLSVL.

The chain has TRBV20-1 and TRBJ2-7, with TRBD1 matching over 7 bases. Germline V gene lookup returns CDR1 DFQATT and CDR2 SNEGSKA (reference sequence). J was trimmed by 4 bases and V by 3 bases; bases with no gene match: 3. CDR3 size: 12 residues. CDR3 amino acids: CSASQTGYEQYF. CDR3 nucleotides: TGCAGTGCTAGTCAGACAGGGTACGAGCAGTACTTC.

This clonotype was detected ten times or more. The CDR3: CASSIRTSPTSEQYF. In DNA form, the CDR3 reads TGTGCCAGCAGTATACGGACTAGCCCTACCTCCGAGCAGTACTTC. The genes are TRBV27 and TRBJ2-7, with 8 bases that match TRBD2. CDR1 MNHEY and CDR2 SMNVEV come from the germline V gene (reference sequence). With 5 bases clipped from V and 6 bases from J, the junction kept 12 bases outside the gene matches. The CDR3 runs to 15 residues.

This clonotype was seen more than once but under ten times. The J gene is TRBJ1-4, the V gene TRBV3-1, with D tentatively TRBD1 (5 bases). With 1 base removed from V and 8 bases from J, the gap between germline ends came to 11 bases. The CDR3 length is 14 residues. CDR1 and CDR2 (germline): LGHDT, YNNKEL (reference sequence). As DNA, the CDR3 is TGTGCCAGCAGCCAAGCCAGGGACGAAGAAAAACTGTTTTTT. Protein sequence: CASSQARDEEKLFF. The whole variable domain, remainder taken from reference TRBV3-1 and TRBJ1-4, is DTAVSQTPKYLVTQMGNDKSIKCEQNLGHDTMYWYKQDSKKFLKIMFSYNNKELIINETVPNRFSPKSPDKAHLNLHINSLELGDSAVYFCASSQARDEEKLFFGSGTQLSVL.

This clonotype was detected ten times or more. An end of the junction does not agree with germline; a read error may underlie this. The rearrangement joins TRBV7-7 to TRBJ2-3; D is perhaps TRBD2 (5 bases). CDR3 size: 13 residues. Germline-derived CDR1 and CDR2 are SSHAT and FNYEAQ (reference sequence). CDR3 residues: CASSLSSRDTQYF. The CDR3 DNA is TGTGCTAGCAGCTTATCTAGCCGTGATACGCAGTATTTT. Based on the CDR3 plus reference TRBV7-7 and TRBJ2-3, the full variable domain is GAGVSQSPRYKVTKRGQDVTLRCDPISSHATLYWYQQALGQGPEFLTYFNYEAQPDKSGLPSDRFSAERPEGSISTLTIQRTEQRDSAMYRCASSLSSRDTQYFGPGTRLTVL.